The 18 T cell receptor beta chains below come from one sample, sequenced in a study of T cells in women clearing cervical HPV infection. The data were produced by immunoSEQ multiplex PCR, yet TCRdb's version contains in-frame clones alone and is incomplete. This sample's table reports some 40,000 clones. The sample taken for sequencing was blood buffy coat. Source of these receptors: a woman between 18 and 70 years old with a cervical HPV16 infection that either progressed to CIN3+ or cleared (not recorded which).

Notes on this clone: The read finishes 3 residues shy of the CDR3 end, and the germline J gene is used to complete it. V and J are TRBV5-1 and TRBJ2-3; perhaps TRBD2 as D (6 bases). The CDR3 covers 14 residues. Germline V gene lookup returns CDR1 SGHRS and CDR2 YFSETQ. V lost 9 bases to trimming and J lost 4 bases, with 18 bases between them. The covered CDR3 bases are TGCGCCACCAGGACGGGGGTCCGGTCAGATACG. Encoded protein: CATRTGVRSDT. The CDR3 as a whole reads CATRTGVRSDTQYF.

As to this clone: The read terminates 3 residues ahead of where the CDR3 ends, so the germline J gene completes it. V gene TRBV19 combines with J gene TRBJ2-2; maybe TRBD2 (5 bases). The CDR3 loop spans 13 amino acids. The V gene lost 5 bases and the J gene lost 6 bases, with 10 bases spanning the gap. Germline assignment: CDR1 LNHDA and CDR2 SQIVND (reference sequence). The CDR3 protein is CASSFRGSGELFF. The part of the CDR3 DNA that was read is TGTGCCAGTAGTTTCCGGGGATCCGGGGAG.

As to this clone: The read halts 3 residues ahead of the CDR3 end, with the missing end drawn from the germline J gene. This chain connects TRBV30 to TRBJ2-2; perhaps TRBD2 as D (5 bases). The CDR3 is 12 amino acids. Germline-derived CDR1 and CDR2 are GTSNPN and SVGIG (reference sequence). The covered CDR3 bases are TGTGCCTGGACTGACTATAATTCACCG. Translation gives CAWTDYNSP. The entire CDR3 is CAWTDYNSPLFF. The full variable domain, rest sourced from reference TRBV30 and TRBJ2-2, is SQTIHQWPATLVQPVGSPLSLECTVEGTSNPNLYWYRQAAGRGLQLLFYSVGIGQISSEVPQNLSASRPQDRQFILSSKKLLLSDSGFYLCAWTDYNSPLFFGEGSRLTVL.

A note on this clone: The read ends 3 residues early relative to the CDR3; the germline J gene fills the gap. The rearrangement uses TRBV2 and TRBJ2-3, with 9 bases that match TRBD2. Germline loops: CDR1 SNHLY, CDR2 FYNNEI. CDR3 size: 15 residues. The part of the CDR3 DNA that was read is TGTGCCAGCAGCATGACTAGCGGATACCAAGAGACG. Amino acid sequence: CASSMTSGYQET. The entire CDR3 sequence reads CASSMTSGYQETQYF.

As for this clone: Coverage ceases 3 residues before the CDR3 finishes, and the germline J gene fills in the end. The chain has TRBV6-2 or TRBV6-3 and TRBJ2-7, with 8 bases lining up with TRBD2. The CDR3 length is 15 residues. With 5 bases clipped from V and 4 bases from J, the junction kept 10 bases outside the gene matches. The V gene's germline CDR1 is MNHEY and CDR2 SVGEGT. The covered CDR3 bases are TGTGCCAGCAGTCCCCCCGGGACTAGAGGATACGAG. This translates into CASSPPGTRGYE. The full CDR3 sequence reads CASSPPGTRGYEQYF.

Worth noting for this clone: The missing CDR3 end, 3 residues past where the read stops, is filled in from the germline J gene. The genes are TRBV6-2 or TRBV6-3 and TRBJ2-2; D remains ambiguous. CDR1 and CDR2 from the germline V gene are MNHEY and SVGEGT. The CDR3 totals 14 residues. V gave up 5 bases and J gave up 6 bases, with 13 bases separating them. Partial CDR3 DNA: TGTGCCAGCAGTCCCGGGTGGGTGGCCGGGGAG. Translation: CASSPGWVAGE. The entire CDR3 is CASSPGWVAGELFF.

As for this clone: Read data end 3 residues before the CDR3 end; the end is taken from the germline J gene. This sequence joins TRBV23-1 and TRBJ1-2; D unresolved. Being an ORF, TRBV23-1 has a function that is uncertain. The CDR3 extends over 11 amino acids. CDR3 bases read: TGCGCCAGCAGTCCTAGCCGGGGC. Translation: CASSPSRG. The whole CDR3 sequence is CASSPSRGYTF.

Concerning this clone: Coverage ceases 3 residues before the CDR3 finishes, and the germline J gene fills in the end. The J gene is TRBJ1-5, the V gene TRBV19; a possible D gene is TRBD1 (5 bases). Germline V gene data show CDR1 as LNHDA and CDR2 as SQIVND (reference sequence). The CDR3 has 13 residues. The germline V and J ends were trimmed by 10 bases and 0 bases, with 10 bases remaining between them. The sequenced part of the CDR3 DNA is TGTGCCAAGCGGGGGAGTAGCAATCAGCCC. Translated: CAKRGSSNQP. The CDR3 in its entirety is CAKRGSSNQPQHF.

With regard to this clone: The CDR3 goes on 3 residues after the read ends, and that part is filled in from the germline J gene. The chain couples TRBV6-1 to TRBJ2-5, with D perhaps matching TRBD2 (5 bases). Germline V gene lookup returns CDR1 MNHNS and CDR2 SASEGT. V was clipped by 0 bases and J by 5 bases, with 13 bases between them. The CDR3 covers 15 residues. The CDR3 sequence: CASSEALVGGETQYF. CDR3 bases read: TGTGCCAGCAGTGAAGCCCTAGTTGGCGGGGAGACC.

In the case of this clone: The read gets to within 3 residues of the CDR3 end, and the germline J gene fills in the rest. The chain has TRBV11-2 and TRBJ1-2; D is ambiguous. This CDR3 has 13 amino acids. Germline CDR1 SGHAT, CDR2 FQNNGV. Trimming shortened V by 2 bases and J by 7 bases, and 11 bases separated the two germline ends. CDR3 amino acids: CASSLQGPTGYTF. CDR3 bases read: TGTGCCAGCAGCTTACAAGGGCCCACTGGC.

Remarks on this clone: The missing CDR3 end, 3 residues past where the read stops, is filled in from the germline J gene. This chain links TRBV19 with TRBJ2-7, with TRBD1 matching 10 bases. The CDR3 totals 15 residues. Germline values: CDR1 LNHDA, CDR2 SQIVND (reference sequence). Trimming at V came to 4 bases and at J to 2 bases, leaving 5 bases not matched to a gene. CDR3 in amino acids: CASSTRTGGTYEQYF. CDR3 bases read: TGTGCCAGTAGTACTCGGACAGGGGGAACCTACGAG.

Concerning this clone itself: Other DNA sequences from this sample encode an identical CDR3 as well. The CDR3 DNA, read in part, is TGTGCCAGTAGTATTGAGGACTGGCAGGGGGGCGGCCAGCCC. As protein: CASSIEDWQGGGQP. The full CDR3 reads CASSIEDWQGGGQPQHF. The V call is TRBV19, the J call TRBJ1-5; 7 positions match TRBD1. The CDR3 end is not reached by the read, which stops 3 residues before it; the germline J gene fills it in. CDR1 is LNHDA, CDR2 SQIVND, per germline (reference sequence). The V and J ends lost 3 bases and 7 bases, in that order; junction bases with no gene match: 15. The length of the CDR3 is 17 residues.

CDR3 sequence reads: CASSFGSPNTGELFF. CDR3 bases read: TGTGCCAGCAGCTTCGGTTCTCCGAACACCGGGGAG. The V and J genes are TRBV11-2 and TRBJ2-2; D gene ambiguous. From the germline J gene comes the end of the CDR3, since the read stops 3 residues before it. Germline CDR1 reads SGHAT; CDR2 reads FQNNGV. V was cut by 3 bases and J by 0 bases, with 8 bases left in between. The CDR3 spans 15 residues.

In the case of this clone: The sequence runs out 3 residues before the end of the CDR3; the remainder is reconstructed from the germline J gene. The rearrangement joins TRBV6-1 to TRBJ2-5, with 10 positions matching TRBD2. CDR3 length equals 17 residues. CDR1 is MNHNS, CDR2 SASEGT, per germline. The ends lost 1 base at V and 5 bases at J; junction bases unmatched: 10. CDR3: CASSEGEAGGLRETQYF. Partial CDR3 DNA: TGTGCCAGCAGTGAAGGGGAAGCGGGGGGGCTGCGGGAGACC.

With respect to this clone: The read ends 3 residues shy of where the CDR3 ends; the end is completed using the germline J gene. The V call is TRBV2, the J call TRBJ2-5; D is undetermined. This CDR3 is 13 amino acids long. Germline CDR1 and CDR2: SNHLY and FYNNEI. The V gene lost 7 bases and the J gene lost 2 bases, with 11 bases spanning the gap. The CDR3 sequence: CASNGHGQETQYF. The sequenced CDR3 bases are TGTGCCAGCAACGGTCACGGTCAAGAGACC.

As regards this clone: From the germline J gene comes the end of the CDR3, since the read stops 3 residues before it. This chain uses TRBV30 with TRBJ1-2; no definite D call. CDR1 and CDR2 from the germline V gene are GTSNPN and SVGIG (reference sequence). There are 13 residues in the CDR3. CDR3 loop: CARSGRGSYDYTF. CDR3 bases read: TGTGCCCGTAGCGGGAGAGGGTCCTACGAC.

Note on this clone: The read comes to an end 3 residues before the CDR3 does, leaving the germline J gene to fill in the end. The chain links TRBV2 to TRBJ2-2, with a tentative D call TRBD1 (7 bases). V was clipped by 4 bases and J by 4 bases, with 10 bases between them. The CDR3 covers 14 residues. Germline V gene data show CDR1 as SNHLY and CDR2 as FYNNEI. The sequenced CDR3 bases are TGTGCCAGCAGTGGACAGGGAGGCACCGGGGAG. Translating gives CASSGQGGTGE. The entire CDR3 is CASSGQGGTGELFF.

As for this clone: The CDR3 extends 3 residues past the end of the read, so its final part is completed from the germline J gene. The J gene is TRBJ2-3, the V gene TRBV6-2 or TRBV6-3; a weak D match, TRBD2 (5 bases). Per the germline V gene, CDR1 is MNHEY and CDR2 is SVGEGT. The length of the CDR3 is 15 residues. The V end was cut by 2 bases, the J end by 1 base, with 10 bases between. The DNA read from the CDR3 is TGTGCCAGCAGTTACGATGCGGAGGGCACAGATACG. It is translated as CASSYDAEGTDT. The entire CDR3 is CASSYDAEGTDTQYF.